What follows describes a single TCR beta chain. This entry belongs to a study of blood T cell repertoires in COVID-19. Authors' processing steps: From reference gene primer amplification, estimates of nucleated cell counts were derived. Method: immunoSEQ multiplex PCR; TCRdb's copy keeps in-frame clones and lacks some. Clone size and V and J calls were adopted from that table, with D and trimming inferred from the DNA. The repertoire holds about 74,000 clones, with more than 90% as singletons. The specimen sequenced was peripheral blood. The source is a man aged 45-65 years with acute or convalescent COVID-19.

The CDR3 protein is CASSIGQNTEAFF. The CDR3 DNA reads as TGCGCCAGCAGCATTGGACAGAACACTGAAGCTTTCTTT. The rearrangement uses TRBV10-2 and TRBJ1-1, with a weak D call TRBD1 (5 bases). There are 13 residues in the CDR3. Trimming removed 6 bases at V and 1 base at J, with 9 bases between. Germline V gives CDR1 WSHSY, CDR2 SAAADI.